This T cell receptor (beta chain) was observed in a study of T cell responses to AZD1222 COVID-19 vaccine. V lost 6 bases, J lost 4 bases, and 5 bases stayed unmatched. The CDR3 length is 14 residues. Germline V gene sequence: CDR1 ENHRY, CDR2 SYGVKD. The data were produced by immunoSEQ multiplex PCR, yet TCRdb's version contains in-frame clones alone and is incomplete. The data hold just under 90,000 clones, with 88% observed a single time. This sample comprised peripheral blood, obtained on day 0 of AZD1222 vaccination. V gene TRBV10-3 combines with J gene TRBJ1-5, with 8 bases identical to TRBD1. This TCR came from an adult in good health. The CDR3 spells CAIRGTGQNQPQHF. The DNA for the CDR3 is TGTGCCATCAGGGGGACAGGACAGAATCAGCCCCAGCATTTT.